Below are 18 T cell receptor beta chains sequenced from a single sample in a study of cytomegalovirus exposure and HLA in healthy donors. The PCR ran on 60 Vbeta and 13 Jbeta primers. Produced via immunoSEQ multiplex PCR; TCRdb's table is partial and in-frame only. The data show 80,000 to 130,000 clones, over 60% seen once. Source material: PBMCs. The source is a female donor in good health and CMV-seropositive.

V usage is TRBV9 and J usage is TRBJ1-2, with TRBD1 matching 7 bases. The length of the CDR3 is 14 residues. Germline loops: CDR1 SGDLS, CDR2 YYNGEE. V lost 4 bases to trimming and J lost 6 bases; unmatched junction nucleotides: 9. The chain's CDR3 is CASSPQTGNNGYTF. CDR3 nucleotide sequence: TGTGCCAGCAGCCCCCAGACAGGGAACAATGGCTACACCTTC.

This clone appeared a single time. The gene calls are TRBV6-5 and TRBJ2-7, with TRBD1 matching over 8 bases. V dropped 8 bases and J dropped 4; count of bases not matched to a gene: 10. The CDR3 runs 14 residues. Looked up from germline, CDR1 is MNHEY and CDR2 is SVGAGI. The CDR3 reads CASRWTGSSYEQYF. The CDR3 bases are TGTGCCAGCCGCTGGACAGGGAGTTCATACGAGCAGTACTTC.

This clone was seen a single time. CDR3 region: CASSFRLAGGRQTQYF. DNA of the CDR3: TGTGCCAGCAGCTTCCGACTAGCGGGGGGGCGTCAGACCCAGTACTTC. This chain links TRBV5-4 with TRBJ2-5, with TRBD2 matching over 14 bases. The germline CDR1 and CDR2 sequences are SGHNT and YYREEE (reference sequence). V trimming: 2 bases; J trimming: 6 bases; junction bases outside the gene matches: 6. This CDR3 is 16 amino acids long. Using reference TRBV5-4 and TRBJ2-5 for the parts outside the CDR3, the full variable domain is ETGVTQSPTHLIKTRGQQVTLRCSSQSGHNTVSWYQQALGQGPQFIFQYYREEENGRGNFPPRFSGLQFPNYSSELNVNALELDDSALYLCASSFRLAGGRQTQYFGPGTRLLVL.

The chain uses TRBV7-9 and TRBJ1-1; no clear D. The V end was cut by 5 bases, the J end by 10 bases, with 11 bases between. The CDR3 totals 11 residues. Germline V gives CDR1 SEHNR, CDR2 FQNEAQ (reference sequence). The CDR3 sequence: CASSTGVGAFF. The CDR3 DNA is TGTGCCAGCAGCACCGGAGTCGGAGCTTTCTTT.

Concerning this clone itself: The junction departs from the called germline gene at one end, perhaps through a read error. The chain couples TRBV10-1 to TRBJ2-4; unclear D gene. This CDR3 region has 14 residues. CDR1 WNHNN and CDR2 SYGVQD come from the germline V gene (reference sequence). The CDR3, as DNA: TGCGCCAGCAGTGAGAGTACAACCAAAAACAGTCAGTACTTC. This encodes CASSESTTKNSQYF.

This chain joins TRBV2 and TRBJ1-5; perhaps TRBD1 as D (6 bases). Trimming stripped 7 bases from V and 1 base from J, with 14 bases between. This CDR3 is 15 amino acids long. Germline-derived CDR1 and CDR2 are SNHLY and FYNNEI. Written as DNA, the CDR3 is TGTGCCAGCACCCAGGACAGCCTCAGCAATCAGCCCCAGCATTTT. It translates to CASTQDSLSNQPQHF.

This clone appeared a few times. The chain uses TRBV7-8 and TRBJ1-1, with D tentatively TRBD1 (5 bases). Germline V CDR1 and CDR2: SGHVS, FQNEAQ. This CDR3 has 14 residues. Trimming removed 5 bases at V and 0 bases at J, with 10 bases between. The CDR3 nucleotides are TGTGCCAGCAGCCTCGGACAATTGAACACTGAAGCTTTCTTT. It yields the protein CASSLGQLNTEAFF.

The chain links TRBV6-5 to TRBJ2-7; D is ambiguous. The CDR3 spans 14 residues. V was trimmed by 6 bases and J by 0 bases, leaving 12 bases between them. Germline V gene sequence: CDR1 MNHEY, CDR2 SVGAGI. CDR3 residues: CASRFTLSSYEQYF. CDR3 sequence (DNA): TGTGCCAGCAGGTTCACCTTGAGCTCCTACGAGCAGTACTTC.

In this sample, this clone turned up a few times. The chain combines TRBV18 with TRBJ1-3; weak D call: TRBD1 (5 bases). This CDR3 is built from 18 residues. Trimming removed 3 bases from V and 0 bases from J, with 18 bases in between. The germline V gene encodes CDR1 KGHSH and CDR2 LQKENI. CDR3 residues: CASSPIPNRSPSGNTIYF. The CDR3 DNA follows: TGTGCCAGCTCACCGATTCCAAACAGGTCCCCCTCTGGAAACACCATATATTTT.

This chain connects TRBV6-1 to TRBJ2-7, with 7 bases identical to TRBD1. Germline loops: CDR1 MNHNS, CDR2 SASEGT. J lost 7 bases, V lost 6 bases, and 12 bases had no gene match. The CDR3 consists of 14 residues. The CDR3 sequence: CASSVHRQGGEQYF. The DNA of the CDR3 is TGTGCCAGCAGCGTCCATAGACAGGGCGGGGAGCAGTACTTC.

This chain uses TRBV5-5 with TRBJ2-7; 8 bases fit TRBD1. Germline-derived CDR1 and CDR2 are SGHKS and YYEKEE (reference sequence). The CDR3 runs to 14 residues. V shed 5 bases, J shed 5 bases, and the junction held 9 bases outside the gene matches. The CDR3 sequence is CASSFPGGGNEQYF. CDR3 nucleotide sequence: TGTGCCAGCAGTTTCCCAGGGGGCGGAAACGAGCAGTACTTC. Using reference TRBV5-5 and TRBJ2-7 for the parts outside the CDR3, the full variable domain is DAGVTQSPTHLIKTRGQQVTLRCSPISGHKSVSWYQQVLGQGPQFIFQYYEKEERGRGNFPDRFSARQFPNYSSELNVNALLLGDSALYLCASSFPGGGNEQYFGPGTRLTVT.

The rearrangement links TRBV5-1 to TRBJ1-1; D unresolved. Trimming stripped 4 bases from V and 4 bases from J, with 11 bases between. Germline-derived CDR1 and CDR2 are SGHRS and YFSETQ. CDR3 length equals 13 residues. DNA for the CDR3: TGCGCCAGCAGCCGGGATAAAATCACTGAAGCTTTCTTT. Amino acids: CASSRDKITEAFF.

The V call is TRBV4-1, the J call TRBJ2-1, with TRBD2 matching 10 bases. This CDR3 has 18 amino acids. V gave up 0 bases and J gave up 7 bases; unmatched junction bases: 12. From germline, CDR1 is MGHRA and CDR2 YSYEKL. DNA for the CDR3: TGCGCCAGCAGCCAAGATAAGAGCGGGAGGGGGTCCGGTAATGAGCAGTTCTTC. Protein product: CASSQDKSGRGSGNEQFF.

The CDR3 reads CASSPGVGGYEQYF. For the CDR3, the DNA is TGTGCCAGCAGCCCAGGAGTAGGAGGATACGAGCAGTACTTC. The chain is built from TRBV11-2 and TRBJ2-7; perhaps TRBD2 as D (5 bases). This CDR3 is built from 14 residues. V lost 5 bases and J lost 4, with 15 bases in between. From germline, CDR1 is SGHAT and CDR2 FQNNGV. The full variable domain, its missing parts supplied by reference TRBV11-2 and TRBJ2-7, is EAGVAQSPRYKIIEKRQSVAFWCNPISGHATLYWYQQILGQGPKLLIQFQNNGVVDDSQLPKDRFSAERLKGVDSTLKIQPAKLEDSAVYLCASSPGVGGYEQYFGPGTRLTVT.

The chain employs TRBV5-1 and TRBJ1-2, with TRBD1 matching over 9 bases. CDR3 size: 15 residues. Germline V CDR1 and CDR2: SGHRS, YFSETQ. V lost 2 bases, J lost 6 bases, and 8 bases stayed unmatched. The CDR3: CASSLSGQGSDGYTF. The CDR3 bases are TGCGCCAGCAGCTTATCGGGACAGGGCTCGGATGGCTACACCTTC.

The chain uses TRBV6-1 and TRBJ2-1, with 10 bases identical to TRBD2. The CDR3 runs 14 residues. The germline CDR1 and CDR2 sequences are MNHNS and SASEGT. V trimming: 7 bases; J trimming: 6 bases; junction bases outside the gene matches: 6. The CDR3 region has the DNA TGTGCCAGCACGGTAGCGGGGGGCCGCAATGAGCAGTTCTTC. It specifies CASTVAGGRNEQFF.

The V call is TRBV6-1, the J call TRBJ2-1, with a weak D call TRBD2 (5 bases). Germline lookup yields CDR1 MNHNS and CDR2 SASEGT. Trimming left V 1 base short and J 7 bases short, with 17 bases between. This CDR3 has 16 residues. Here the CDR3 DNA reads TGTGCCAGCAGTGAAGGGACTCTTCTAGCAGGTAATGAGCAGTTCTTC. It is translated as CASSEGTLLAGNEQFF.

The genes are TRBV2 and TRBJ1-1; 7 nucleotides match TRBD1. The CDR3 extends over 19 amino acids. The V and J ends lost 2 bases and 3 bases, in that order; junction bases with no gene match: 18. Germline V gene sequence: CDR1 SNHLY, CDR2 FYNNEI. Here the CDR3 reads CASSERLNRGTALYTEAFF. In nucleotides, the CDR3 is TGTGCCAGCAGTGAACGTCTTAACAGGGGAACGGCATTGTACACTGAAGCTTTCTTT.